Sequencing of this TCR beta chain was carried out in a study of human T cells and chemical hapten exposure. Points from the study as a whole: In the PT1 data, expanded TCR counts showed a positive correlation with patch test score.

The CDR3 has 15 residues. Germline V CDR1 and CDR2: DFQATT, SNEGSKA (reference sequence). With 6 bases clipped from V and 0 bases from J, the junction kept 7 bases outside the gene matches. On this clonotype itself: Its antigen is unknown.

Each CDR3 protein gets one entry after TCRdb re-called the RACE reads with MiXCR. The data contain roughly 100,000 distinct CDR3 sequences, under 40% of them singletons. Described time point: patch test 3, about 24 weeks after DPC sensitization. Documented treatment: therapeutic diphenylcyclopropenone sensitization with weekly scalp DPC. The source of this sequence is a man aged 35-49 years with alopecia areata. Some clones in this sample may be carry-over from other donors' samples. The chain has TRBV20-1 and TRBJ2-3; TRBD2 aligns across 9 bases. The source was whole blood, collected in connection with sensitization to the hapten diphenylcyclopropenone (DPC). CDR3 region: CSARQLAGSTDTQYF. CDR3 DNA sequence: TGCAGTGCCCGTCAACTAGCGGGTAGCACAGATACGCAGTATTTT.